This T cell receptor (beta chain) emerged from a study of T cells in Graves' hyperthyroidism and ophthalmopathy. Germline V lookup: CDR1 GTSNPN, CDR2 SVGIG (reference sequence). This CDR3 comprises 15 residues. The V gene lost 1 base and the J gene lost 5 bases, with 17 bases spanning the gap. Using RNA transcripts as the source, TCR beta CDR3 regions were amplified. The HTBI set primed first-round TCR CDR3 RT-PCR. Using its own MiXCR run on the multiplex PCR reads, TCRdb lists one record per CDR3 protein. The sample yields 350,000 or so distinct CDR3 sequences, around 18% seen once. Sequencing input: blood. The TCR was taken from a middle-aged woman with Graves' ophthalmopathy. J is TRBJ2-5 and V is TRBV30, with a weak D call TRBD1 (6 bases). The CDR3: CAWSGIQGEIETQYF. CDR3 nucleotides: TGTGCCTGGAGTGGTATACAGGGAGAAATCGAGACCCAGTACTTC.